The 20 T cell receptor beta chains given below trace back to one sample, sequenced in a study of T cell responses to AZD1222 COVID-19 vaccine. The method was immunoSEQ multiplex PCR; TCRdb's version includes in-frame clones alone and lacks a portion of them. This table holds just over 60,000 clones, approximately 80% found once. The starting material was peripheral blood, obtained on day 0 of AZD1222 vaccination. These receptors all come from an adult in good health.

This chain joins TRBV20-1 and TRBJ2-1; D is ambiguous. The CDR3 has 14 residues. V was cut by 3 bases and J by 0 bases, with 9 bases left in between. Germline values: CDR1 DFQATT, CDR2 SNEGSKA (reference sequence). CDR3 residues: CSASTRSSYNEQFF. DNA of the CDR3: TGCAGTGCTAGTACTCGCAGCTCCTACAATGAGCAGTTCTTC.

The V and J genes are TRBV7-8 and TRBJ2-6, with D tentatively TRBD2 (5 bases). CDR1 and CDR2 from the germline V gene are SGHVS and FQNEAQ. The length of the CDR3 is 18 residues. Trimming took off 4 bases at V and 2 bases at J, with 18 bases between the two ends. The DNA of the CDR3 is TGTGCCAGCAGCTACCCGGGATCCCCATCCCCTGGGGCCAACGTCCTGACTTTC. Protein product: CASSYPGSPSPGANVLTF. The variable domain in full, completed from reference TRBV7-8 and TRBJ2-6, reads GAGVSQSPRYKVAKRGQDVALRCDPISGHVSLFWYQQALGQGPEFLTYFQNEAQLDKSGLPSDRFFAERPEGSVSTLKIQRTQQEDSAVYLCASSYPGSPSPGANVLTFGAGSRLTVL.

This clone was seen only once. The V call is TRBV18, the J call TRBJ2-2; no firm D call. Germline V gives CDR1 KGHSH, CDR2 LQKENI. This CDR3 comprises 12 residues. Between the trimmed V and J ends, which lost 0 bases and 7 bases, there was a span of 3 bases. This chain's CDR3 is CASSPPNGELFF. The CDR3 DNA reads TGTGCCAGCTCACCACCGAACGGGGAGCTGTTTTTT.

J is TRBJ2-7 and V is TRBV4-3, with D hard to call. Looked up from germline, CDR1 is LGHNA and CDR2 is YSLEER. This CDR3 spans 16 amino acids. V was cut by 3 bases and J by 5 bases, with 20 bases left in between. The CDR3 spells CASSQGATGTFDEQYF. The CDR3 nucleotides are TGCGCCAGCAGCCAGGGTGCAACCGGTACATTCGACGAGCAGTACTTC.

The J gene is TRBJ1-2, the V gene TRBV11-2, with D unresolved. The germline V gene encodes CDR1 SGHAT and CDR2 FQNNGV. V lost 1 base and J lost 7, with 7 bases in between. The CDR3 contains 12 residues. The CDR3 DNA is TGTGCCAGCAGCTTAGCCTGGGGTGGCTACACCTTC. Translating gives CASSLAWGGYTF.

CDR3 residues: CASSLSSGGPYNEQFF. The CDR3 DNA reads TGTGCCAGCAGCTTATCTTCCGGGGGACCCTACAATGAGCAGTTCTTC. The chain links TRBV7-2 to TRBJ2-1; possibly TRBD2 for D (6 bases). CDR3 length: 16 amino acids. Germline V CDR1 and CDR2: SGHTA, FQGNSA. V was trimmed by 2 bases and J by 2 bases, leaving 13 bases between them.

This chain joins TRBV13 and TRBJ2-1; 7 bases match TRBD2. CDR3 length: 15 residues. Germline lookup yields CDR1 PRHDT and CDR2 FYEKMQ (reference sequence). After removal of 7 bases from V and 8 bases from J, the junction contained 14 bases not matched to a gene. The CDR3 loop is CASTKGQRGFHEQFF. The CDR3 nucleotides are TGTGCCAGCACCAAGGGCCAGCGGGGCTTCCATGAGCAGTTCTTC.

J is TRBJ2-1 and V is TRBV5-1, with 14 positions matching TRBD2. This CDR3 is built from 17 residues. CDR1 and CDR2 (germline): SGHRS, YFSETQ. V was clipped by 4 bases and J by 7 bases; unmatched bases: 10. CDR3 sequence: CASSRLGLAGGGNEQFF. CDR3 coding DNA: TGCGCCAGCAGCCGCCTCGGACTAGCGGGGGGTGGGAATGAGCAGTTCTTC. Together with reference TRBV5-1 and TRBJ2-1, the CDR3 gives the full variable domain: KAGVTQTPRYLIKTRGQQVTLSCSPISGHRSVSWYQQTPGQGLQFLFEYFSETQRNKGNFPGRFSGRQFSNSRSEMNVSTLELGDSALYLCASSRLGLAGGGNEQFFGPGTRLTVL.

The chain links TRBV21-1 to TRBJ2-7; no DNA check was done on the table's D call, TRBD1. TRBV21-1 is a pseudogene. The CDR3 is made up of 12 amino acids. The CDR3 DNA reads TGTGCCAGCAGCAGGACAGGGTACGAGCAGTACTTC. This gives the protein CASSRTGYEQYF.

The rearrangement uses TRBV4-1 and TRBJ2-1; no clear D gene. Germline V gene lookup returns CDR1 MGHRA and CDR2 YSYEKL. CDR3 length: 15 amino acids. V was cut by 0 bases and J by 12 bases, with 18 bases left in between. CDR3 DNA: TGCGCCAGCAGCCAAGATGGGCGGCAAACGGAAGGGCAGTTCTTC. As protein: CASSQDGRQTEGQFF.

The V and J genes are TRBV18 and TRBJ1-2; D remains ambiguous. The CDR3 has 16 residues. The germline CDR1 and CDR2 sequences are KGHSH and LQKENI. V was cut by 2 bases and J by 1 base, with 14 bases left in between. This chain's CDR3 is CASSPSAGQLNYGYTF. The CDR3 bases are TGTGCCAGCTCACCATCGGCAGGTCAGCTTAACTATGGCTACACCTTC.

The genes are TRBV19 and TRBJ1-5; possibly TRBD1 for D (5 bases). Germline V gives CDR1 LNHDA, CDR2 SQIVND (reference sequence). Trimming took 4 bases from V and 7 from J, leaving 11 bases between them. This CDR3 has 13 residues. The DNA of the CDR3 is TGTGCCAGTAGTAACGGGGGTGCCCAGCCCCAGCATTTT. Protein sequence: CASSNGGAQPQHF.

The V gene is TRBV7-9, the J gene TRBJ2-3; tentatively, D is TRBD2 (6 bases). Trimming removed 5 bases at V and 1 base at J, with 10 bases between. The CDR3 totals 14 residues. The germline CDR1 and CDR2 sequences are SEHNR and FQNEAQ (reference sequence). CDR3 residues: CASSRGGGTDTQYF. The CDR3 bases are TGTGCCAGCAGCAGGGGCGGGGGCACAGATACGCAGTATTTT.

This chain links TRBV4-1 with TRBJ2-7; 8 bases fit TRBD1. Per germline, CDR1 MGHRA and CDR2 YSYEKL. V lost 6 bases, J lost 3 bases, and 10 bases stayed unmatched. This CDR3 has 15 residues. Written as DNA, the CDR3 is TGCGCCAGCAGGCTGAGACAGGGGAGTATCTACGAGCAGTACTTC. Encoded protein: CASRLRQGSIYEQYF.

The chain recombines TRBV19 with TRBJ1-2; 9 nucleotides line up with TRBD1. The junction had 4 bases not matched to a gene; V was cut back by 3 bases and J by 5 bases. Germline values: CDR1 LNHDA, CDR2 SQIVND (reference sequence). The CDR3 is 14 residues long. CDR3: CASSIGTGLYGYTF. Here the CDR3 DNA reads TGTGCCAGTAGTATCGGGACAGGGTTATATGGCTACACCTTC.

Regarding this clone: The same CDR3 is also encoded by other DNA sequences in this sample. The chain employs TRBV5-4 and TRBJ1-1, with D uncertain. This CDR3 has 11 amino acids. V was shortened by 0 bases and J by 6 bases, with 3 bases between the two germline ends. Germline V gives CDR1 SGHNT, CDR2 YYREEE (reference sequence). The DNA of the CDR3 is TGTGCCAGCAGCTTGGGTTCTGAAGCTTTCTTT. This gives the protein CASSLGSEAFF.

This chain links TRBV5-8 with TRBJ1-4; TRBD1 aligns across 7 bases. Germline-derived CDR1 and CDR2 are SGHTS and YDEGEE. This CDR3 has 16 amino acids. The junction had 11 bases not matched to a gene; V was cut back by 4 bases and J by 5 bases. The CDR3 DNA reads as TGTGCCAGCAGCGTCGACAGGGCCATCCCAAATGAAAAACTGTTTTTT. Residues: CASSVDRAIPNEKLFF.

Concerning this clone itself: The junction differs from germline at one of its ends, possibly a read error. The chain links TRBV7-7 to TRBJ1-1; D gene unclear. CDR1 SSHAT and CDR2 FNYEAQ come from the germline V gene (reference sequence). The CDR3 sequence is 13 residues long. DNA for the CDR3: TGTGCTAGCAGCTTAACAGTGAACACTGAAGCTTTCTTT. Its protein is CASSLTVNTEAFF.

The rearrangement uses TRBV15 and TRBJ1-1, with D unclear. The CDR3 consists of 13 residues. The germline gives CDR1 LNHNV, CDR2 YYDKDF (reference sequence). Trimming removed 5 bases from V and 7 bases from J, with 14 bases in between. In DNA, the CDR3 is TGTGCCACCAGCCCCAACCGGGGAAATGAAGCTTTCTTT. Protein: CATSPNRGNEAFF.

CDR3 DNA sequence: TGTGCCACGGATGGGTTGTGGGGTGAAAAACTGTTTTTT. It yields the protein CATDGLWGEKLFF. The V gene is TRBV6-5, the J gene TRBJ1-4; D is unclear. The germline V and J ends were trimmed by 10 bases and 7 bases, with 16 bases remaining between them. The CDR3 loop spans 13 amino acids. Germline V gene sequence: CDR1 MNHEY, CDR2 SVGAGI.